Sequencing of this TCR beta chain was carried out in a study of T-cell memory formation after mild COVID-19. TCRdb re-called the 5' RACE reads through MiXCR, storing one row per CDR3 protein. The sample records roughly 610,000 distinct CDR3 sequences, around 15% being singletons. Trimming shortened V by 1 base and J by 7 bases, and 14 bases separated the two germline ends. CDR3 size: 15 residues. The TCR comes from an adult woman who had mild COVID-19 (a few samples of this study predate the infection). Cell type and time point are not known. Sequencing was carried out using PBMCs or a T cell subset sorted from them (not recorded which). This chain connects TRBV12-3 or TRBV12-4 to TRBJ1-3, with a tentative D call TRBD1 (5 bases). CDR3 amino acids: CASSLGGLTPNTIYF. The CDR3 DNA reads TGTGCCAGCAGTTTAGGGGGCCTGACCCCTAACACCATATATTTT.